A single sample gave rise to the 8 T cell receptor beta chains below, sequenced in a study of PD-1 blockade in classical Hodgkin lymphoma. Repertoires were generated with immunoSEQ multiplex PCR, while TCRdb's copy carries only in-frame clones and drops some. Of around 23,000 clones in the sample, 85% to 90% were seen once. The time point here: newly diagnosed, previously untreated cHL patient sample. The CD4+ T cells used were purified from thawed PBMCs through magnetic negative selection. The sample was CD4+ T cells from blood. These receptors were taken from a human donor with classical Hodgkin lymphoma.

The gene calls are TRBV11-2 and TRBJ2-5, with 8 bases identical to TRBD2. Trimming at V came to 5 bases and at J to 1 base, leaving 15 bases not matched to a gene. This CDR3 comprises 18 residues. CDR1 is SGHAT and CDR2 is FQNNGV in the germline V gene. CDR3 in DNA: TGTGCCAGCAGCCAACCCTCTCTGCGGGGGGTCCCCCAAGAGACCCAGTACTTC. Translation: CASSQPSLRGVPQETQYF. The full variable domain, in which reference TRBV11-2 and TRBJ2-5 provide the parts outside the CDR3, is EAGVAQSPRYKIIEKRQSVAFWCNPISGHATLYWYQQILGQGPKLLIQFQNNGVVDDSQLPKDRFSAERLKGVDSTLKIQPAKLEDSAVYLCASSQPSLRGVPQETQYFGPGTRLLVL.

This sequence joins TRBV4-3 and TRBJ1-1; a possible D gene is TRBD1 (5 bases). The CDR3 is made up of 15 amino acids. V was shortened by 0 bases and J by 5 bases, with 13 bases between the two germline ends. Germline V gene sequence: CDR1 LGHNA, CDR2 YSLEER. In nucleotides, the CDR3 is TGCGCCAGCAGCCAAGATCTGGGGCCGGGGACTGAAGCTTTCTTT. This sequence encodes CASSQDLGPGTEAFF.

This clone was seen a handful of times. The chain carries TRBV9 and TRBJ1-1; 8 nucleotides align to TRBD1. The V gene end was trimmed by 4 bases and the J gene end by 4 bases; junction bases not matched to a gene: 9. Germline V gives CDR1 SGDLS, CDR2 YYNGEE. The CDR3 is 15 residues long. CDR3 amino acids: CASSPWTGLSTEAFF. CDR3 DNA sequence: TGTGCCAGCAGCCCATGGACAGGGTTGAGCACTGAAGCTTTCTTT.

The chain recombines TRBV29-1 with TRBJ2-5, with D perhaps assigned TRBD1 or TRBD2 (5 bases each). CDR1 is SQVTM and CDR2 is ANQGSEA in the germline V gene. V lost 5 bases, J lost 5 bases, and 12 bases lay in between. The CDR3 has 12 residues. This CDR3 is CSVRGVGETQYF. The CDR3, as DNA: TGCAGCGTTCGAGGGGTCGGGGAGACCCAGTACTTC.

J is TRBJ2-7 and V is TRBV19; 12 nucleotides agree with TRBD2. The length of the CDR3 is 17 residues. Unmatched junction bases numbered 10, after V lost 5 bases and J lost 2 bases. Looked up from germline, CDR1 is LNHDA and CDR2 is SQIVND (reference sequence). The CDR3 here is CASSYGRRTSGTYEQYF. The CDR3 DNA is TGTGCCAGTAGTTATGGCAGAAGGACTAGCGGGACCTACGAGCAGTACTTC. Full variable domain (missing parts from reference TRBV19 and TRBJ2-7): DGGITQSPKYLFRKEGQNVTLSCEQNLNHDAMYWYRQDPGQGLRLIYYSQIVNDFQKGDIAEGYSVSREKKESFPLTVTSAQKNPTAFYLCASSYGRRTSGTYEQYFGPGTRLTVT.

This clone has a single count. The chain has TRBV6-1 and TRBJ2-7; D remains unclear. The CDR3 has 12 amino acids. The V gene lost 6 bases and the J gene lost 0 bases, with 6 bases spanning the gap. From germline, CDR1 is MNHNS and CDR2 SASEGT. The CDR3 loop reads CASRTVSYEQYF. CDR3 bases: TGTGCCAGCAGGACGGTCTCCTACGAGCAGTACTTC.

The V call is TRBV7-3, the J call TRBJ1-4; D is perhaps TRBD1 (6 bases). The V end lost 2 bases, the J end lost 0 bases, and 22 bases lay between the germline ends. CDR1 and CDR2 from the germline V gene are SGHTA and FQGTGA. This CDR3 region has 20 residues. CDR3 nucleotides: TGTGCCAGCAGCTTAGACGCCGTGGGGGGCGAGTCTGCAACTAATGAAAAACTGTTTTTT. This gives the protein CASSLDAVGGESATNEKLFF.

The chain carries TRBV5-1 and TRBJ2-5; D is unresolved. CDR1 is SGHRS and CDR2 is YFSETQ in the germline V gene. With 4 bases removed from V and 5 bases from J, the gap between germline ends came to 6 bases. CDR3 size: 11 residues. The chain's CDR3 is CASSSHETQYF. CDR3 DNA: TGCGCCAGCAGCAGTCACGAGACCCAGTACTTC.